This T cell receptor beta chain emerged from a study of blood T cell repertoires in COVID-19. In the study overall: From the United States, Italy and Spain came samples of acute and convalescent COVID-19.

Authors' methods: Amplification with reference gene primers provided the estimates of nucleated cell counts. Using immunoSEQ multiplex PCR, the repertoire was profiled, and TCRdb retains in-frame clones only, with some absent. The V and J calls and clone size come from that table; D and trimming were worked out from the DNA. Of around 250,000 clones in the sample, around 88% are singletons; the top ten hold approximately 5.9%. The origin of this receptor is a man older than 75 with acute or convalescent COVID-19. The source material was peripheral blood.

The CDR3, as DNA: TGTGCCAGCAGGGGAAGGGGACAGGGAGAGACCCAGTACTTC. Translation: CASRGRGQGETQYF. V gene TRBV27 combines with J gene TRBJ2-5; TRBD1 aligns across 9 bases. The CDR3 contains 14 residues. Germline lookup yields CDR1 MNHEY and CDR2 SMNVEV (reference sequence). V trimming: 6 bases; J trimming: 4 bases; junction bases outside the gene matches: 6.